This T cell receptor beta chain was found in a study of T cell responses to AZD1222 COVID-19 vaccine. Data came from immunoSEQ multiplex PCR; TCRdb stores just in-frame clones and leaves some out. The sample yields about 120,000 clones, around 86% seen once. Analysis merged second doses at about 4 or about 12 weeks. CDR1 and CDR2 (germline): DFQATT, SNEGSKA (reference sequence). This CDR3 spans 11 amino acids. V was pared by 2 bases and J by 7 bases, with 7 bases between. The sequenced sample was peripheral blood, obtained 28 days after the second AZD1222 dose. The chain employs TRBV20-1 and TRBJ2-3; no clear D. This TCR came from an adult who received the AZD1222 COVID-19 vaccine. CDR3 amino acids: CSARLGNTQYF. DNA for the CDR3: TGCAGTGCTAGATTGGGGAATACGCAGTATTTT.